Shown below are 3 T cell receptor beta chains from a single sample sequenced in a study of cytomegalovirus exposure and HLA in healthy donors. Primers: 60 Vbeta forward and 13 Jbeta reverse. Sequencing used immunoSEQ multiplex PCR; TCRdb keeps in-frame clones, though not all of them. The table has under 120,000 clones, less than 80% seen once. What was sequenced was PBMCs. Receptor source: a man younger than 40 in good health and CMV-seropositive.

The rearrangement links TRBV14 to TRBJ1-2; D is unresolved. Germline values: CDR1 SGHDN, CDR2 FVKESK. V lost 0 bases and J lost 1, with 12 bases in between. This CDR3 is built from 16 residues. The CDR3 DNA is TGTGCCAGCAGCCAAGATCGCAGGCGAGATAACTATGGCTACACCTTC. This translates into CASSQDRRRDNYGYTF. Together with reference TRBV14 and TRBJ1-2, the CDR3 gives the full variable domain: EAGVTQFPSHSVIEKGQTVTLRCDPISGHDNLYWYRRVMGKEIKFLLHFVKESKQDESGMPNNRFLAERTGGTYSTLKVQPAELEDSGVYFCASSQDRRRDNYGYTFGSGTRLTVV.

This clone was seen only a few times. V is TRBV5-4 and J is TRBJ2-5; TRBD1 aligns across 7 bases. Germline-derived CDR1 and CDR2 are SGHNT and YYREEE (reference sequence). The CDR3 extends over 14 amino acids. J gave up 1 base and V 5 bases, and 5 bases lay outside the gene matches. This chain's CDR3 is CASSSTGAQETQYF. CDR3 DNA: TGTGCCAGCAGTTCTACAGGGGCCCAAGAGACCCAGTACTTC.

The V gene is TRBV13, the J gene TRBJ2-7, with a tentative D call TRBD2 (6 bases). CDR3 size: 18 residues. The germline gives CDR1 PRHDT, CDR2 FYEKMQ (reference sequence). V lost 2 bases and J lost 7, with 27 bases in between. The CDR3 sequence: CASSLTSWGGPSFREQYF. CDR3 nucleotide sequence: TGTGCCAGCAGCTTAACATCCTGGGGAGGACCCTCCTTTCGGGAGCAGTACTTC. The variable domain in full, completed from reference TRBV13 and TRBJ2-7, reads AAGVIQSPRHLIKEKRETATLKCYPIPRHDTVYWYQQGPGQDPQFLISFYEKMQSDKGSIPDRFSAQQFSDYHSELNMSSLELGDSALYFCASSLTSWGGPSFREQYFGPGTRLTVT.